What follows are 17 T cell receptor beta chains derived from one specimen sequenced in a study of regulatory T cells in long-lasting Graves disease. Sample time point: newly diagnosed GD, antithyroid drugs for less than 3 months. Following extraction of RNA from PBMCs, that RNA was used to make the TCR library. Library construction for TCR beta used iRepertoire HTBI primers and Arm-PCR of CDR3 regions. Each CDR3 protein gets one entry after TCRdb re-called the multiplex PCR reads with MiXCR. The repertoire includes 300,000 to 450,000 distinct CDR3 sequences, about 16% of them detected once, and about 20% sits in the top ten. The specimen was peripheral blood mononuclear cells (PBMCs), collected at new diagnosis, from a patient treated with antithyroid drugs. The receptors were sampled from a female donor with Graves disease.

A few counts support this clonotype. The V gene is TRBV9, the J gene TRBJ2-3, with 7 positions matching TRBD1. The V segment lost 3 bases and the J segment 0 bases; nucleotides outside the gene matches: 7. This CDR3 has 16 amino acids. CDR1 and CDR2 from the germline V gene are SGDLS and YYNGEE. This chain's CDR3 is CASSEGGRPSTDTQYF. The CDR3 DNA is TGTGCCAGCAGCGAAGGGGGCAGACCTAGCACAGATACGCAGTATTTT.

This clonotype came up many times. The CDR3 spells CSAREGPAGGVQFF. The CDR3 nucleotides are TGCAGTGCTAGAGAGGGCCCGGCAGGGGGAGTGCAGTTCTTC. The V and J genes are TRBV20-1 and TRBJ2-1, with 7 bases that match TRBD1. CDR1 is DFQATT, CDR2 SNEGSKA, per germline (reference sequence). This CDR3 is 14 amino acids long. V lost 0 bases and J lost 12; bases outside the gene matches: 11.

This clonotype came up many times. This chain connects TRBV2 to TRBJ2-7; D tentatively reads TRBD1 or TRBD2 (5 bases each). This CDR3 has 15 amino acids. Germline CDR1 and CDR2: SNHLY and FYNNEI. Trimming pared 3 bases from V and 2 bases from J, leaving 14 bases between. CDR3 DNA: TGTGCCAGCAGTGATGGGGACCTTTTACCCTACGAGCAGTACTTC. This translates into CASSDGDLLPYEQYF.

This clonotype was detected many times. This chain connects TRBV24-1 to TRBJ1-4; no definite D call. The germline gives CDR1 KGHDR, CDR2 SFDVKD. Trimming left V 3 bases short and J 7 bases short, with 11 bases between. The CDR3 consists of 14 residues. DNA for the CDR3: TGTGCCACCAGTGATGGCGGACGGGCTGAAAAACTGTTTTTT. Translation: CATSDGGRAEKLFF.

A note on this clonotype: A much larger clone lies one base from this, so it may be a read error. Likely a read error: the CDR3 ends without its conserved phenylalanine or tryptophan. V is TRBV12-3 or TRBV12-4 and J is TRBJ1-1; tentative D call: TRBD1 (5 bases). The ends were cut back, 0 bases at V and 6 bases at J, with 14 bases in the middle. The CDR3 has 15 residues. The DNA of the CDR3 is TGTGCCAGCAGTTTAGCCTTAGACATGGGGGCTGAAGCTTTCCTT. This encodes CASSLALDMGAEAFL.

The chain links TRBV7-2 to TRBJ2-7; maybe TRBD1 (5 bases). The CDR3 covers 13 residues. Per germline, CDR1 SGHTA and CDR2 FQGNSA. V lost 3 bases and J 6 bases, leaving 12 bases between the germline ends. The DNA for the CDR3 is TGTGCCAGCAGCTTCGGGCGACAGTTCGAGCAGTACTTC. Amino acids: CASSFGRQFEQYF. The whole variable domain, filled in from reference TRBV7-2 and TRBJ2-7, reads GAGVSQSPSNKVTEKGKDVELRCDPISGHTALYWYRQSLGQGLEFLIYFQGNSAPDKSGLPSDRFSAERTGGSVSTLTIQRTQQEDSAVYLCASSFGRQFEQYFGPGTRLTVT.

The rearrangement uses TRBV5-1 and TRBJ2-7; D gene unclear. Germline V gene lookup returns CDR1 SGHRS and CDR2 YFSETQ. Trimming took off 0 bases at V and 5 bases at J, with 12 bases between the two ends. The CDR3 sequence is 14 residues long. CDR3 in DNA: TGCGCCAGCAGCTTGGATCCGGAACTGAACGAGCAGTACTTC. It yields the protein CASSLDPELNEQYF.

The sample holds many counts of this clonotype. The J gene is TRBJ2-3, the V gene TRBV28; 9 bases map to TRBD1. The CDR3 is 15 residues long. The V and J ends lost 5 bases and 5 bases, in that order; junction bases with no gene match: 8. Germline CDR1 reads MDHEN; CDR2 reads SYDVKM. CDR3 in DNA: TGTGCCAGCAGTGCGACAGGGGGTTCTGTAGATACGCAGTATTTT. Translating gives CASSATGGSVDTQYF.

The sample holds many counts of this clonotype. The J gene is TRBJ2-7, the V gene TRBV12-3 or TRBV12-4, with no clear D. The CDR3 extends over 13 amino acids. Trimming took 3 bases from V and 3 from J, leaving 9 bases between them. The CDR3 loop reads CASSFSIYYEQYF. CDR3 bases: TGTGCCAGCAGTTTCTCCATATACTACGAGCAGTACTTC.

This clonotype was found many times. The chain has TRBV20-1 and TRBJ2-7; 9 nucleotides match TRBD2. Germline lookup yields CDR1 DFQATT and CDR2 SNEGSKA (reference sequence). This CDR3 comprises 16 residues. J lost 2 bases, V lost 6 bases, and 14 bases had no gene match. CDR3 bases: TGCAGTGCCCCCTATCCGGGGCGGGAGGGAACCTACGAGCAGTACTTC. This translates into CSAPYPGREGTYEQYF.

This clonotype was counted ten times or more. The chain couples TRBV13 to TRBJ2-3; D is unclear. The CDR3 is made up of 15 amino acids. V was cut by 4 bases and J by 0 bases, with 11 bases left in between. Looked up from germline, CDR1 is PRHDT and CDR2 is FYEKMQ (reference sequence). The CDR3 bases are TGTGCCAGCAGCTCAAACACCATTAGCACAGATACGCAGTATTTT. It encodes CASSSNTISTDTQYF.

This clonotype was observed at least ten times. CDR3 bases: TGTGCCAGCAGCTTAGCCCGAGGTAGCGGGAGTATAGATACGCAGTATTTT. Translation gives CASSLARGSGSIDTQYF. The gene calls are TRBV7-8 and TRBJ2-3, with 9 nucleotides matching TRBD2. This CDR3 is 17 amino acids long. Per the germline V gene, CDR1 is SGHVS and CDR2 is FQNEAQ. The V gene end was trimmed by 0 bases and the J gene end by 5 bases; junction bases not matched to a gene: 9.

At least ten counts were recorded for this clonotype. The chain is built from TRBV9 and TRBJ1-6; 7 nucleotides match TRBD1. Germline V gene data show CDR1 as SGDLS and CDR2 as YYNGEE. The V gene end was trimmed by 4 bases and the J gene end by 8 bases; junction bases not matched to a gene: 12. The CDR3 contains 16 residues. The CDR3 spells CASSPSRQGAYSPLHF. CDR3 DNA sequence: TGTGCCAGCAGCCCAAGCCGACAGGGCGCGTATTCACCCCTCCACTTT.

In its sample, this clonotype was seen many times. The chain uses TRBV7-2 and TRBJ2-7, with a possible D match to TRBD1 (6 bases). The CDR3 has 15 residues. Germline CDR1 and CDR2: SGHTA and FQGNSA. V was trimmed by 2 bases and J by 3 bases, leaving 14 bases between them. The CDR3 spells CASSLTGQSDYEQYF. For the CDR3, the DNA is TGTGCCAGCAGCTTAACCGGACAGTCAGACTACGAGCAGTACTTC.

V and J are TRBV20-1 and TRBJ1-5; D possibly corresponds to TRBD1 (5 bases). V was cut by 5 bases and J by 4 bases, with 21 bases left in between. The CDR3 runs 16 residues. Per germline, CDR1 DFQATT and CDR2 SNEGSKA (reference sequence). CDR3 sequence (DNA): TGCAGTGCTGAGGGGCCCATAGGGAGGGCTAATCAGCCCCAGCATTTT. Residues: CSAEGPIGRANQPQHF.

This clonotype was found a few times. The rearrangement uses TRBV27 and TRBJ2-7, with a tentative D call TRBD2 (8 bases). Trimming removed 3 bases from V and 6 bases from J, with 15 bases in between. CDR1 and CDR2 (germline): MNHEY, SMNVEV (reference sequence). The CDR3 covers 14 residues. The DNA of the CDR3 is TGTGCCAGCAGTTTTGGACAGGCGGGGGGCGAGCAGTACTTC. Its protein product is CASSFGQAGGEQYF.

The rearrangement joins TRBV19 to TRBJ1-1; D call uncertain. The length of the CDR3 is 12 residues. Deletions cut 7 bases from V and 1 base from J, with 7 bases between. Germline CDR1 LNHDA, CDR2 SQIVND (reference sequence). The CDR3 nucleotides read TGTGCCAGTACGGGCGCGAACACTGAAGCTTTCTTT. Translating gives CASTGANTEAFF.